This T cell receptor beta chain appears in the sequencing data of a study of blood T cells in healthy people across ages. Background on the study: Capture by template switching was about one barcoded beta molecule per two T cells.

The second PCR ran about 6 to 11 cycles with a sample-barcoded 5' primer and J-beta primers. Each cDNA was tagged by a template-switch adaptor containing 12 random nucleotides. TCRdb re-called the 5' RACE reads through MiXCR, storing one row per CDR3 protein. The sample has about 680,000 distinct CDR3 sequences; around 49% are singletons. The CDR3 loop spans 13 amino acids. The ends were cut back, 2 bases at V and 2 bases at J, with 6 bases in the middle. The germline CDR1 and CDR2 sequences are SNHLY and FYNNEI. This clonotype was counted a few times. Sequences were obtained from blood. This chain links TRBV2 with TRBJ2-5; D perhaps matches TRBD1 (5 bases). This clonotype was obtained from a woman aged 55-70 years in good health. CDR3 residues: CASSEQGQETQYF. CDR3 nucleotide sequence: TGTGCCAGCAGTGAACAGGGTCAAGAGACCCAGTACTTC.